One sample yielded the 2 T cell receptor beta chains listed below, sequenced in a study of cytomegalovirus exposure and HLA in healthy donors. PCR amplification relied on 60 Vbeta primers (plus 13 Jbeta primers). This table comes from immunoSEQ multiplex PCR, and its TCRdb copy is limited to in-frame clones, with some not included. The sample records tens of thousands of clones, around 67% being singletons. Source material: PBMCs. The receptors were gathered from a woman aged 50 to 60 in good health and CMV-seropositive.

The chain employs TRBV7-9 and TRBJ2-1, with TRBD2 matching over 7 bases. The CDR3 sequence is 16 residues long. The J segment lost 8 bases and the V segment lost 5 bases, leaving 15 bases of the junction unmatched. Per the germline V gene, CDR1 is SEHNR and CDR2 is FQNEAQ (reference sequence). The CDR3 DNA is TGTGCCAGCAGCCCCCGAGCGGGAATTAAAACAGATGAGCAGTTCTTC. It translates to CASSPRAGIKTDEQFF.

The genes are TRBV2 and TRBJ1-3; the D gene is possibly TRBD1 (5 bases). This CDR3 comprises 15 residues. V was cut by 5 bases and J by 0 bases, with 11 bases left in between. CDR1 is SNHLY, CDR2 FYNNEI, per germline. The CDR3 DNA reads as TGTGCCAGCAGTAGGACATTCAGCTCTGGAAACACCATATATTTT. Protein sequence: CASSRTFSSGNTIYF.